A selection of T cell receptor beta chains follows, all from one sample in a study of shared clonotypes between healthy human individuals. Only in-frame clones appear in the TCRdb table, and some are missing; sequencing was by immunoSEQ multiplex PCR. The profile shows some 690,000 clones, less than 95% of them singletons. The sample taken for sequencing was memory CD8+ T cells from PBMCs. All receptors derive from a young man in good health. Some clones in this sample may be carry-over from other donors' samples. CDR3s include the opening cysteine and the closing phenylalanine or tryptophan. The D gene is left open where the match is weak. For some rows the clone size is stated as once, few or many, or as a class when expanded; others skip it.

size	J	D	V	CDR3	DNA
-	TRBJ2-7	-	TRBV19	CASSMYSTNEQYF	TGTGCCAGTAGTATGTACAGTACCAACGAGCAGTACTTC
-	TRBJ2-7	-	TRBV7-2	CASRQEGVGSPYEQYF	TGTGCCAGCAGACAAGAAGGGGTGGGGAGTCCCTACGAGCAGTACTTC
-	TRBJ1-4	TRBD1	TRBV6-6	CASSYLGQGNEKLFF	TGTGCCAGCAGTTATTTAGGACAGGGCAATGAAAAACTGTTTTTT
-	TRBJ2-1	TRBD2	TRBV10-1	CASSAGGPSNEQFF	TGCGCCAGCAGTGCGGGAGGGCCTAGCAATGAGCAGTTCTTC
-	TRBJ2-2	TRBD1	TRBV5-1	CASSLAGGKYTGELFF	TGCGCCAGCAGCTTGGCAGGGGGCAAGTACACCGGGGAGCTGTTTTTT
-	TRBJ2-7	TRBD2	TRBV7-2	CASSSLAGAREQYF	TGTGCCAGCAGCTCGTTAGCGGGAGCAAGGGAGCAGTACTTC
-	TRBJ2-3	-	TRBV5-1	CASISVGTALGDTQYF	TGCGCCAGCATTTCAGTTGGTACGGCGCTTGGGGATACGCAGTATTTT
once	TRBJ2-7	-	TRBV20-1	CSAPGQYF	TGCAGTGCTCCTGGACAGTACTTC
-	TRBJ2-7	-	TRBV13	CASSSGMHYEQYF	TGTGCCAGCAGCTCCGGGATGCACTACGAGCAGTACTTC
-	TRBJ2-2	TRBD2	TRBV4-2	CASSLGGEGHTGELFF	TGTGCCAGCAGCCTTGGAGGGGAGGGCCATACCGGGGAGCTGTTTTTT
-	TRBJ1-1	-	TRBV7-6	CASRIRGGTEAFF	TGTGCCAGCAGGATAAGGGGAGGGACTGAAGCTTTCTTT
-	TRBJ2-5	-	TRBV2	CASSVWQQETQYF	TGTGCCAGCAGTGTATGGCAACAAGAGACCCAGTACTTC
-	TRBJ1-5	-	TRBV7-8	CASSSHQASNQPQHF	TGTGCCAGCAGCTCGCATCAGGCAAGCAATCAGCCCCAGCATTTT
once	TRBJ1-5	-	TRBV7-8	CASSSSDNQPQHF	TGTGCCAGCAGCTCATCCGATAATCAGCCCCAGCATTTT
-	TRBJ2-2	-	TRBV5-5	CASSLDRGGNGELFF	TGTGCCAGCAGCTTGGACAGGGGAGGGAACGGGGAGCTGTTTTTT